The present TCR beta chain was sequenced within a study of T cell responses to AZD1222 COVID-19 vaccine. Remarks on this clone: The antigen remains undetermined.

This CDR3 has 15 amino acids. Germline loops: CDR1 SGHAT, CDR2 FQNNGV. Losses at the gene ends were 6 bases for V and 2 bases for J; bases not matched to a gene: 9. Study conclusions and caveats: Spike-specific TCR breadth and depth both grew after two AZD1222 doses. Just a handful of AZD1222 recipients tested seropositive at baseline. Researchers report vaccine-associated CD4 TCRs spanning spike, with dominance at 160-218 and 743-854.

TCRdb's copy holds only in-frame clones and misses some; the assay was immunoSEQ multiplex PCR. In the table there are about 100,000 clones, more than 70% of which are singletons. The chain uses TRBV11-2 and TRBJ2-7; TRBD1 aligns across 8 bases. Sequencing was performed on peripheral blood, taken on day 0 of MenACWY control vaccination. This sequence originates from an adult in good health. In nucleotides, the CDR3 is TGTGCCAGCAGTGATGGGACAGGACAGACCTACGAGCAGTACTTC. Amino acids: CASSDGTGQTYEQYF.